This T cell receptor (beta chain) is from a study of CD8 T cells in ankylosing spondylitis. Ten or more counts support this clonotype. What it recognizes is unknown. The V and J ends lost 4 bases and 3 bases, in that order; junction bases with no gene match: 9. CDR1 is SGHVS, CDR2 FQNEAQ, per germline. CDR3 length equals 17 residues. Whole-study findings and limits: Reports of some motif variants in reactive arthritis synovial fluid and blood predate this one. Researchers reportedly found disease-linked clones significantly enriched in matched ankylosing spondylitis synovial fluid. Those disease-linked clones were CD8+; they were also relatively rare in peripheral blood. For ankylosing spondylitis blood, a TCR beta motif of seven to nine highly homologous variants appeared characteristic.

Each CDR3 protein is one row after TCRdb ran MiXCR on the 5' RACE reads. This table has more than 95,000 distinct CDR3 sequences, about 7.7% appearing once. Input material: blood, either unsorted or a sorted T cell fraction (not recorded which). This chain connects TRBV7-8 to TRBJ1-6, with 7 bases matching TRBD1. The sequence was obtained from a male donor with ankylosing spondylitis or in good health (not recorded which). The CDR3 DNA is TGTGCCAGCAGCTCGCGGTTGACAGGGAACTATAATTCACCCCTCCACTTT. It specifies CASSSRLTGNYNSPLHF.